This T cell receptor beta chain was sequenced during a study of blood T cells in healthy people across ages (dated by TCRdb to the mid-2010s). With respect to the entire study: Template switching captured roughly one uniquely barcoded TCR beta cDNA molecule per two T cells in model experiments. To track age-related changes in TCR beta repertoire diversity, the study relied on deep sequencing normalized with unique cDNA molecular identifiers. Four age groups were formed from the donors: young (average approximately 15 years), middle-aged (approximately 39), aged (roughly 59) and long-lived (roughly 88). Donors of different ages were randomly distributed across sequencing lanes to avoid experimental bias. For two donors (one aged 18 to 30 and one aged 80 or older), the study analyzed two additional independent replicas of 1 million unique cDNA reads from the same blood draw. Overall study outcomes, separate from this receptor: Because donor CMV infection status was unknown, age-related changes in expanded clonotypes were potentially confounded. The percentage of naive T cells measured by flow cytometry correlated strongly with observed TCR beta diversity. Compared with the aged group, the long-lived group had more naive CD4+ T cells, fewer expanded clones and increased TCR diversity, a pattern suggesting age selection. Estimates of total diversity from one million sequenced T cells were regarded as lower bounds and underestimates. Because profiling used bulk unsorted PBMCs, naive and antigen-experienced compartments could not be compared conclusively. Observed TCR beta diversity per million T cells fell roughly linearly with age, and a significant reduction was already apparent by age about 43.

Systemically healthy Caucasian individuals from Russia, some 40 in total and aged roughly 6 to 100 years, were included as donors. About 10 milliliters of peripheral blood were collected from each donor into EDTA-treated Vacutainer tubes. Ficoll-Paque density-gradient centrifugation was used to isolate PBMCs, with at least 7 million per sample. Total RNA was extracted from PBMCs with Trizol reagent, with at least 5 micrograms obtained per sample. The percentages of naive CD45RAhigh/CD27high T cells were determined by flow cytometry on a PBMC aliquot from every donor. The CDR3 starts with the cysteine, ends with the phenylalanine, and has 16 residues. Only CDR3 DNA is held: 48 bases, read in frame from base 1. V is trimmed back by 1 base and J by 4 bases, and the junction contains 7 bases that no gene match accounts for. The method behind the library was 5' RACE. Sequencing was performed on an Illumina HiSeq 2500. A second roughly 6 to 11 cycle PCR used a sample-barcoded 5' primer and a J-beta primer mix. A template-switch 5' adaptor carrying 12 random nucleotides introduced a unique molecular identifier onto each TCR beta cDNA molecule. Each sample yielded at least 2.5 million CDR3-containing paired-end reads. The Mint cDNA synthesis kit, primed by a TRBC-specific oligonucleotide, was used to synthesize first-strand cDNA from all RNA. Following uracil-DNA glycosylase treatment, a first 18-cycle PCR with universal primers M1SS and BC2_uni_R was performed on all cDNA. On the authors' methods: Normalization of each sample was performed by random selection of 1 million high-quality reads, each carrying a distinct molecular identifier. Reads with shared molecular identifiers were discarded instead of being binned into consensus sequences. CDR3 identification, clonotype clustering and error correction used MiTCR with a Q25 quality threshold and the strictest error-elimination algorithm. Lower-bound total TCR beta diversity was estimated with a nonparametric unseen species model using Euler transformation. In TCRdb, the public reads were trimmed at Q25 with fastp and aligned with MiXCR, with productive beta chains retained. Each CDR3 protein appears once, grouped with its most common genes and DNA. V and J calls and clone size were set by TCRdb, not the authors. This sample comprises about 780,000 distinct CDR3 sequences, more than 35% of them detected only once. The biggest ten clones account for around 18% of the sample.

Comment on this clonotype: Which antigen it targets is not known. No clone much larger than this one lies a single base away; base qualities are absent.

Sequenced input: blood. Here the chain combines TRBV12-3 or TRBV12-4 and TRBJ2-3; 8 bases in the middle match TRBD2. The receptor was derived from an elderly man in good health. The CDR3 protein sequence reads: CASSLGGSGTPDTQYF. The sequence in DNA is TGTGCCAGCAGTTTAGGTGGTAGCGGGACCCCAGATACGCAGTATTTT.